These 18 T cell receptor beta chains share one sample of origin, sequenced in a study of shared clonotypes between healthy human individuals. TCRdb's table, derived via immunoSEQ multiplex PCR, lists solely in-frame clones and lacks some. This sample has 400,000 to 600,000 clones; 70% to 80% occur once, and the top ten carry roughly 13%. Sequencing was carried out using PBMCs. The receptors here all came from a woman in her thirties or forties in good health. Some clones in this sample may be carry-over from other donors' samples.

This CDR3 reads CASSPGLGSIEQYF. The CDR3 coding sequence is TGTGCCAGCAGCCCGGGACTAGGATCGATCGAGCAGTACTTC. The chain carries TRBV11-3 and TRBJ2-7; TRBD2 matches at 8 bases. The CDR3 runs to 14 residues. Germline CDR1 and CDR2: SGHNT and YENEEA. The J segment lost 6 bases and the V segment lost 5 bases, leaving 9 bases of the junction unmatched.

The rearrangement links TRBV9 to TRBJ2-3; 10 positions agree with TRBD2. The germline gives CDR1 SGDLS, CDR2 YYNGEE. The ends lost 3 bases at V and 2 bases at J; junction bases unmatched: 6. This CDR3 comprises 16 residues. For the CDR3, the DNA is TGTGCCAGCAGCGCGCGCGGACTAGCGGTCACAGATACGCAGTATTTT. Translating it yields CASSARGLAVTDTQYF.

J is TRBJ2-2 and V is TRBV4-3; D may be TRBD2 (5 bases). CDR1 and CDR2 (germline): LGHNA, YSLEER. Between the trimmed V and J ends, which lost 0 bases and 5 bases, there was a span of 7 bases. The CDR3 runs to 14 residues. CDR3 nucleotide sequence: TGCGCCAGCAGCCAAGATACGGGGACCGGGGAGCTGTTTTTT. Protein sequence: CASSQDTGTGELFF.

J is TRBJ1-2 and V is TRBV6-1; D unclear. Trimming stripped 2 bases from V and 4 bases from J, with 11 bases between. This CDR3 is built from 14 residues. CDR1 MNHNS and CDR2 SASEGT come from the germline V gene. CDR3 sequence reads: CASSERPEIYGYTF. CDR3 DNA sequence: TGTGCCAGCAGTGAAAGGCCGGAAATCTATGGCTACACCTTC.

This chain joins TRBV5-4 and TRBJ2-5, with 8 bases identical to TRBD1. The germline V gene encodes CDR1 SGHNT and CDR2 YYREEE (reference sequence). V shed 4 bases and J 5 bases; nucleotides not matched to a gene: 7. CDR3 length: 14 residues. The CDR3 sequence is CASSPGQGRETQYF. The CDR3 nucleotides read TGTGCCAGCAGCCCCGGACAGGGCCGGGAGACCCAGTACTTC.

This sequence joins TRBV7-3 and TRBJ2-6; no definite D call. Germline assignment: CDR1 SGHTA and CDR2 FQGTGA. V lost 6 bases and J 4 bases, leaving 10 bases between the germline ends. The CDR3 extends over 14 amino acids. In nucleotides, the CDR3 is TGTGCCAGCAGTCCGATGGCCGGGGCCAACGTCCTGACTTTC. This gives the protein CASSPMAGANVLTF.

The rearrangement uses TRBV18 and TRBJ2-7, with unresolved D. The V gene's germline CDR1 is KGHSH and CDR2 LQKENI. CDR3 length: 15 amino acids. Trimming took off 6 bases at V and 5 bases at J, with 20 bases between the two ends. The CDR3 bases are TGTGCCAGCTCTAATGACGGGTTCCCGACCAACGAGCAGTACTTC. This sequence encodes CASSNDGFPTNEQYF. Variable domain in full (rest from reference TRBV18 and TRBJ2-7): NAGVMQNPRHLVRRRGQEARLRCSPMKGHSHVYWYRQLPEEGLKFMVYLQKENIIDESGMPKERFSAEFPKEGPSILRIQQVVRGDSAAYFCASSNDGFPTNEQYFGPGTRLTVT.

This chain connects TRBV2 to TRBJ2-7; D unclear. CDR3 length: 16 residues. Germline V gene sequence: CDR1 SNHLY, CDR2 FYNNEI. The V end lost 5 bases, the J end lost 6 bases, and 23 bases lay between the germline ends. The CDR3, as DNA: TGTGCCAGCAGTTTTAACCTCGACACTCCTGGGTTCGAGCAGTACTTC. This translates into CASSFNLDTPGFEQYF.

This chain uses TRBV4-1 with TRBJ1-4; D gene ambiguous. V lost 1 base and J lost 10, with 19 bases in between. The germline V gene has CDR1 MGHRA and CDR2 YSYEKL. This CDR3 has 16 residues. This chain's CDR3 is CASSQGARGYTGKLFF. The CDR3 DNA is TGCGCCAGCAGCCAAGGGGCGAGAGGGTATACGGGAAAACTGTTTTTT.

The chain links TRBV2 to TRBJ1-4, with D unclear. Germline assignment: CDR1 SNHLY and CDR2 FYNNEI. There are 13 residues in the CDR3. V lost 3 bases and J 4 bases, leaving 6 bases between the germline ends. As DNA, the CDR3 is TGTGCCAGCAGTGACGTAAATAATGAAAAACTGTTTTTT. Its translation is CASSDVNNEKLFF.

In its sample, this clone was seen a few times. The genes are TRBV19 and TRBJ1-1; the match to TRBD1 covers 7 bases. CDR1 is LNHDA and CDR2 is SQIVND in the germline V gene (reference sequence). CDR3 length: 15 amino acids. J lost 4 bases, V lost 5 bases, and 10 bases had no gene match. The CDR3 coding sequence is TGTGCCAGTAGTCCCTTGACAGGGCGGAGCACTGAAGCTTTCTTT. This translates into CASSPLTGRSTEAFF.

CDR3 region: CASDLGTGAYEQYF. The CDR3 region has the DNA TGTGCTAGTGACTTAGGGACAGGGGCCTACGAGCAGTACTTC. The chain employs TRBV12-5 and TRBJ2-7; 10 positions match TRBD1. The CDR3 consists of 14 residues. The junction had 5 bases not matched to a gene; V was cut back by 7 bases and J by 2 bases. The germline V gene encodes CDR1 LGHNT and CDR2 FRNRAP.

This chain links TRBV18 with TRBJ1-2; the D is unclear. The CDR3 is 16 amino acids. The V gene's germline CDR1 is KGHSH and CDR2 LQKENI. Trimming pared 0 bases from V and 4 bases from J, leaving 15 bases between. The CDR3 nucleotides are TGTGCCAGCTCACCACCAGGGTTTGCACAACGCTATGGCTACACCTTC. It specifies CASSPPGFAQRYGYTF.

This clone was recorded once. The chain carries TRBV19 and TRBJ2-3; 8 bases are a match to TRBD2. J lost 2 bases, V lost 6 bases, and 7 bases had no gene match. CDR1 LNHDA and CDR2 SQIVND come from the germline V gene (reference sequence). This CDR3 spans 15 amino acids. The CDR3 DNA reads as TGTGCCAGTAGGGGGCTAGCGGGTTTCACAGATACGCAGTATTTT. It yields the protein CASRGLAGFTDTQYF.

This clone was seen a single time. The V gene is TRBV28, the J gene TRBJ1-2; 7 nucleotides align to TRBD1. Germline loops: CDR1 MDHEN, CDR2 SYDVKM. The CDR3 runs to 13 residues. Trimming removed 6 bases from V and 3 bases from J; junction bases left unmatched: 4. Written as DNA, the CDR3 is TGTGCCAGCAGGTCCGACAGGGACTATGGCTACACCTTC. Amino acid sequence: CASRSDRDYGYTF.

The chain couples TRBV28 to TRBJ1-2; TRBD1 might be the D (5 bases). V was shortened by 5 bases and J by 8 bases, with 18 bases between the two germline ends. The CDR3 length is 14 residues. Germline V gene data show CDR1 as MDHEN and CDR2 as SYDVKM. CDR3 DNA: TGTGCCAGCAGTCAACCACGCAGGGAGTCGGGCTACACCTTC. Residues: CASSQPRRESGYTF.

Details on this clone: Within the sample, other DNA sequences also encode this same CDR3. The J gene is TRBJ2-1, the V gene TRBV5-4; a possible D gene is TRBD2 (6 bases). The CDR3 is 14 amino acids. Germline loops: CDR1 SGHNT, CDR2 YYREEE (reference sequence). The V and J ends lost 3 bases and 1 base respectively, with 8 bases between them. CDR3 nucleotide sequence: TGTGCCAGCAGCTCAAGCGGGTCCTACAATGAGCAGTTCTTC. It encodes CASSSSGSYNEQFF.

CDR3 loop: CAWSVRSQGRPGELFF. CDR3 DNA: TGTGCCTGGAGTGTACGGTCGCAGGGTAGGCCCGGGGAGCTGTTTTTT. The rearrangement links TRBV30 to TRBJ2-2; a weak D match, TRBD1 (5 bases). Germline assignment: CDR1 GTSNPN and CDR2 SVGIG (reference sequence). Trimming pared 0 bases from V and 6 bases from J, leaving 17 bases between. This CDR3 has 16 residues. The full variable domain, completed using reference TRBV30 and TRBJ2-2, is SQTIHQWPATLVQPVGSPLSLECTVEGTSNPNLYWYRQAAGRGLQLLFYSVGIGQISSEVPQNLSASRPQDRQFILSSKKLLLSDSGFYLCAWSVRSQGRPGELFFGEGSRLTVL.